These T cell receptor beta chains were read from a single sample in a study of blood T cell repertoires in COVID-19. Assay used: immunoSEQ multiplex PCR; TCRdb lists only in-frame clones, some missing. The table records about 20,000 clones, more than 80% of them present only once. Sequenced sample: peripheral blood. The receptors were gathered from a woman between 45 and 60 years old with active COVID-19. The CDR3 runs from the conserved cysteine through the conserved F or W. The order of the fields is clone size, J gene, CDR3 length, V gene, D gene, CDR3 protein, CDR3 DNA. The D gene is left open where the match is weak. Clone size is given for some rows only: seen once, a few or many times, or a class if the clone is expanded.

abundance: .
j_gene: TRBJ2-7
len: 14
v_gene: TRBV5-1
d_gene: TRBD2
CDR3aa: CASSLTSGRDEQYF
CDR3nt: TGCGCCAGCAGCTTGACTAGCGGGAGAGACGAGCAGTACTTC

abundance: .
j_gene: TRBJ1-1
len: 14
v_gene: TRBV5-5
d_gene: .
CDR3aa: CASSLNLPNTEAFF
CDR3nt: TGTGCCAGCAGCTTGAACCTACCAAACACTGAAGCTTTCTTT

abundance: .
j_gene: TRBJ1-2
len: 12
v_gene: TRBV5-4
d_gene: .
CDR3aa: CASSLVEDDYTF
CDR3nt: TGTGCCAGCAGCTTGGTGGAGGACGACTACACCTTC

abundance: .
j_gene: TRBJ2-5
len: 14
v_gene: TRBV19
d_gene: .
CDR3aa: CASSTQGPGETQYF
CDR3nt: TGTGCCAGTAGTACACAGGGACCGGGGGAGACCCAGTACTTC

abundance: .
j_gene: TRBJ1-1
len: 13
v_gene: TRBV5-1
d_gene: .
CDR3aa: CASSSWGGGEAFF
CDR3nt: TGCGCCAGCAGCTCATGGGGGGGCGGAGAGGCTTTCTTT

abundance: .
j_gene: TRBJ2-3
len: 15
v_gene: TRBV7-9
d_gene: .
CDR3aa: CASSPHERSTDTQYF
CDR3nt: TGTGCCAGCAGCCCTCACGAGCGGAGCACAGATACGCAGTATTTT

abundance: .
j_gene: TRBJ2-7
len: 16
v_gene: TRBV5-4
d_gene: TRBD1
CDR3aa: CASSLESGGTGVEQYF
CDR3nt: TGTGCCAGCAGCTTGGAATCCGGCGGGACAGGGGTCGAGCAGTACTTC

abundance: .
j_gene: TRBJ2-2
len: 16
v_gene: TRBV28
d_gene: TRBD2
CDR3aa: CASAGTSGTKGGELFF
CDR3nt: TGTGCCAGTGCCGGGACTAGCGGGACTAAGGGCGGGGAGCTGTTTTTT

abundance: .
j_gene: TRBJ2-7
len: 15
v_gene: TRBV15
d_gene: TRBD2
CDR3aa: CATSRQRGYSYEQYF
CDR3nt: TGTGCCACCAGCAGACAGCGGGGGTACTCCTACGAGCAGTACTTC

abundance: .
j_gene: TRBJ1-2
len: 14
v_gene: TRBV6-1
d_gene: .
CDR3aa: CASSDGDKNYGYTF
CDR3nt: TGTGCCAGCAGTGACGGGGACAAGAACTATGGCTACACCTTC

abundance: .
j_gene: TRBJ1-4
len: 15
v_gene: TRBV30
d_gene: TRBD1
CDR3aa: CAWGWDRGLEEKLFF
CDR3nt: TGTGCCTGGGGATGGGACAGGGGGCTAGAGGAAAAACTGTTTTTT

abundance: .
j_gene: TRBJ2-7
len: 15
v_gene: TRBV5-1
d_gene: .
CDR3aa: CASSLGMEAVVEQYF
CDR3nt: TGCGCCAGCAGCTTGGGGATGGAGGCCGTGGTCGAGCAGTACTTC

abundance: few
j_gene: TRBJ2-1
len: 13
v_gene: TRBV12-3/TRBV12-4
d_gene: TRBD1
CDR3aa: CASIKTGEDEQFF
CDR3nt: TGTGCCAGCATCAAGACAGGGGAGGATGAGCAGTTCTTC

abundance: .
j_gene: TRBJ2-3
len: 16
v_gene: TRBV7-9
d_gene: TRBD2
CDR3aa: CASSLTVAGVPDTQYF
CDR3nt: TGTGCCAGCAGCTTAACGGTAGCGGGAGTTCCAGATACGCAGTATTTT

abundance: .
j_gene: TRBJ1-2
len: 15
v_gene: TRBV6-1
d_gene: .
CDR3aa: CASSEAAREDYGYTF
CDR3nt: TGTGCCAGCAGTGAAGCGGCGAGGGAGGACTATGGCTACACCTTC

abundance: .
j_gene: TRBJ2-7
len: 14
v_gene: TRBV7-9
d_gene: TRBD1
CDR3aa: CASSFRDRGREQYF
CDR3nt: TGTGCCAGCAGCTTCCGGGACAGGGGACGCGAGCAGTACTTC

abundance: .
j_gene: TRBJ2-7
len: 13
v_gene: TRBV28
d_gene: .
CDR3aa: CASSLGGTYEQYF
CDR3nt: TGTGCCAGCAGTTTAGGAGGGACCTACGAGCAGTACTTC

abundance: .
j_gene: TRBJ1-3
len: 15
v_gene: TRBV28
d_gene: .
CDR3aa: CASSPPGVPGNTIYF
CDR3nt: TGTGCCAGCAGTCCGCCCGGGGTACCTGGAAACACCATATATTTT

abundance: few
j_gene: TRBJ2-3
len: 15
v_gene: TRBV19
d_gene: TRBD2
CDR3aa: CASSVAGGPTDTQYF
CDR3nt: TGTGCCAGTAGTGTAGCGGGAGGCCCCACAGATACGCAGTATTTT

abundance: .
j_gene: TRBJ1-2
len: 13
v_gene: TRBV7-8
d_gene: .
CDR3aa: CASSLVTPGGYTF
CDR3nt: TGTGCCAGCAGCTTAGTAACGCCGGGAGGCTACACCTTC

abundance: once
j_gene: TRBJ2-3
len: 15
v_gene: TRBV6-5
d_gene: TRBD2
CDR3aa: CASSYLAGPLDTQYF
CDR3nt: TGTGCCAGCAGTTACTTAGCGGGCCCTTTAGATACGCAGTATTTT

abundance: .
j_gene: TRBJ2-6
len: 17
v_gene: TRBV5-1
d_gene: TRBD1
CDR3aa: CASGTDRVGSGANVLTF
CDR3nt: TGCGCCAGCGGAACCGACAGGGTAGGCTCTGGGGCCAACGTCCTGACTTTC

abundance: .
j_gene: TRBJ2-7
len: 15
v_gene: TRBV5-1
d_gene: TRBD2
CDR3aa: CASSLVAGRTYEQYF
CDR3nt: TGCGCCAGCAGCTTGGTAGCCGGGAGGACCTACGAGCAGTACTTC

abundance: .
j_gene: TRBJ1-4
len: 13
v_gene: TRBV7-7
d_gene: .
CDR3aa: CASSPGLNEKLFF
CDR3nt: TGTGCTAGCAGCCCCGGGTTAAATGAAAAACTGTTTTTT

abundance: .
j_gene: TRBJ2-3
len: 13
v_gene: TRBV9
d_gene: TRBD2
CDR3aa: CASSAGGADTQYF
CDR3nt: TGTGCCAGCAGCGCCGGGGGGGCAGATACGCAGTATTTT

abundance: .
j_gene: TRBJ2-3
len: 17
v_gene: TRBV5-4
d_gene: TRBD2
CDR3aa: CASSLALAGGSTDTQYF
CDR3nt: TGTGCCAGCAGCTTGGCTCTAGCGGGAGGGAGCACAGATACGCAGTATTTT

abundance: .
j_gene: TRBJ2-5
len: 16
v_gene: TRBV7-6
d_gene: TRBD1
CDR3aa: CASSLATGGGRETQYF
CDR3nt: TGTGCCAGCAGCTTGGCGACAGGGGGCGGTCGTGAGACCCAGTACTTC

abundance: .
j_gene: TRBJ2-4
len: 13
v_gene: TRBV28
d_gene: .
CDR3aa: CASSLGQKNIQYF
CDR3nt: TGTGCCAGCAGTTTAGGGCAGAAAAACATTCAGTACTTC

abundance: .
j_gene: TRBJ1-2
len: 14
v_gene: TRBV2
d_gene: TRBD1
CDR3aa: CASRGTGGLYGYTF
CDR3nt: TGTGCCAGCAGGGGGACAGGGGGACTGTATGGCTACACCTTC

abundance: .
j_gene: TRBJ2-2
len: 16
v_gene: TRBV4-1
d_gene: TRBD1
CDR3aa: CASSQGDRAYTGELFF
CDR3nt: TGCGCCAGCAGCCAGGGGGACAGGGCCTACACCGGGGAGCTGTTTTTT

abundance: .
j_gene: TRBJ1-5
len: 16
v_gene: TRBV25-1
d_gene: .
CDR3aa: CASSDTGGPSGQPQHF
CDR3nt: TGTGCCAGCAGTGATACGGGGGGGCCCTCGGGTCAGCCCCAGCATTTT

abundance: .
j_gene: TRBJ1-1
len: 13
v_gene: TRBV5-4
d_gene: .
CDR3aa: CASSRGISEVAFF
CDR3nt: TGTGCCAGCAGCCGAGGGATCTCTGAGGTAGCTTTCTTT

abundance: .
j_gene: TRBJ2-6
len: 17
v_gene: TRBV7-9
d_gene: .
CDR3aa: CASSPGLQLSGANVLTF
CDR3nt: TGTGCCAGCAGCCCGGGACTCCAGCTCTCTGGGGCCAACGTCCTGACTTTC

abundance: .
j_gene: TRBJ1-6
len: 15
v_gene: TRBV27
d_gene: TRBD1
CDR3aa: CASSSLPYRGSPLHF
CDR3nt: TGTGCCAGCAGTTCACTCCCCTACAGGGGTTCACCCCTCCACTTT

abundance: .
j_gene: TRBJ2-1
len: 12
v_gene: TRBV2
d_gene: .
CDR3aa: CASIRLAERQFF
CDR3nt: TGTGCCAGCATTCGATTAGCGGAACGGCAGTTCTTC

abundance: .
j_gene: TRBJ2-7
len: 15
v_gene: TRBV5-4
d_gene: TRBD2
CDR3aa: CASSSRAAGGYEQYF
CDR3nt: TGTGCCAGCAGCTCGAGGGCGGCGGGGGGGTACGAGCAGTACTTC

abundance: .
j_gene: TRBJ1-1
len: 14
v_gene: TRBV10-1
d_gene: .
CDR3aa: CASSPGRDSPEAFF
CDR3nt: TGCGCCAGCAGCCCCGGCAGGGATTCACCTGAAGCTTTCTTT

abundance: .
j_gene: TRBJ1-2
len: 15
v_gene: TRBV28
d_gene: TRBD1
CDR3aa: CASSLSSGGSYGYTF
CDR3nt: TGTGCCAGCAGTTTAAGCTCAGGGGGCTCCTATGGCTACACCTTC

abundance: once
j_gene: TRBJ2-2
len: 15
v_gene: TRBV29-1
d_gene: TRBD1
CDR3aa: CSVSGQGADTGELFF
CDR3nt: TGCAGCGTTTCGGGACAGGGGGCTGACACCGGGGAGCTGTTTTTT

abundance: .
j_gene: TRBJ1-2
len: 15
v_gene: TRBV7-6
d_gene: TRBD1
CDR3aa: CASSGQAGLNYGYTF
CDR3nt: TGTGCCAGCAGCGGACAGGCTGGATTAAACTATGGCTACACCTTC

abundance: .
j_gene: TRBJ2-5
len: 15
v_gene: TRBV15
d_gene: TRBD2
CDR3aa: CATSREIAGAETQYF
CDR3nt: TGTGCCACCAGCAGAGAAATAGCGGGAGCAGAGACCCAGTACTTC

abundance: .
j_gene: TRBJ1-1
len: 13
v_gene: TRBV18
d_gene: .
CDR3aa: CASSPQVNTEAFF
CDR3nt: TGTGCCAGCTCACCGCAGGTGAACACTGAAGCTTTCTTT

abundance: .
j_gene: TRBJ1-6
len: 14
v_gene: TRBV5-1
d_gene: .
CDR3aa: CASSLGGDGSPLHF
CDR3nt: TGCGCCAGCAGCTTGGGAGGAGACGGCTCACCCCTCCACTTT

abundance: .
j_gene: TRBJ2-7
len: 17
v_gene: TRBV6-2/TRBV6-3
d_gene: TRBD1
CDR3aa: CASSYETGTGAAYEQYF
CDR3nt: TGTGCCAGCAGTTACGAAACCGGGACAGGGGCGGCCTACGAGCAGTACTTC

abundance: .
j_gene: TRBJ2-5
len: 13
v_gene: TRBV29-1
d_gene: TRBD1
CDR3aa: CSVLDRGVETQYF
CDR3nt: TGCAGCGTCCTAGACAGGGGGGTAGAGACCCAGTACTTC

abundance: few
j_gene: TRBJ2-7
len: 15
v_gene: TRBV5-1
d_gene: TRBD2
CDR3aa: CASGLAGRGNYEQYF
CDR3nt: TGCGCCAGCGGACTAGCGGGAAGGGGAAACTACGAGCAGTACTTC

abundance: .
j_gene: TRBJ2-3
len: 15
v_gene: TRBV14
d_gene: .
CDR3aa: CASSHPTVSTDTQYF
CDR3nt: TGTGCCAGCAGCCACCCGACAGTAAGCACAGATACGCAGTATTTT

abundance: .
j_gene: TRBJ2-2
len: 18
v_gene: TRBV9
d_gene: TRBD1
CDR3aa: CASSPGREDRGVIGELFF
CDR3nt: TGTGCCAGCAGCCCAGGAAGGGAGGACAGGGGCGTAATCGGGGAGCTGTTTTTT

abundance: .
j_gene: TRBJ2-5
len: 14
v_gene: TRBV5-1
d_gene: .
CDR3aa: CASSLMGLAETQYF
CDR3nt: TGCGCCAGCAGCTTGATGGGCCTGGCGGAGACCCAGTACTTC

abundance: .
j_gene: TRBJ1-2
len: 15
v_gene: TRBV19
d_gene: .
CDR3aa: CASSTEPWSNYGYTF
CDR3nt: TGTGCCAGTAGTACCGAACCCTGGAGTAACTATGGCTACACCTTC

abundance: .
j_gene: TRBJ1-5
len: 15
v_gene: TRBV2
d_gene: .
CDR3aa: CASSERTTDNQPQHF
CDR3nt: TGTGCCAGCAGTGAAAGGACTACGGATAATCAGCCCCAGCATTTT

abundance: .
j_gene: TRBJ1-4
len: 18
v_gene: TRBV11-2
d_gene: TRBD1
CDR3aa: CASSWRTGKYATNEKLFF
CDR3nt: TGTGCCAGCAGCTGGAGGACAGGGAAGTATGCAACTAATGAAAAACTGTTTTTT

abundance: once
j_gene: TRBJ2-7
len: 13
v_gene: TRBV7-7
d_gene: .
CDR3aa: CASSQEGIGEQYF
CDR3nt: TGTGCCAGCAGCCAGGAGGGCATTGGGGAGCAGTACTTC

abundance: .
j_gene: TRBJ2-7
len: 15
v_gene: TRBV18
d_gene: .
CDR3aa: CASSPGGGVPYEQYF
CDR3nt: TGTGCCAGCTCACCAGGTGGAGGAGTGCCCTACGAGCAGTACTTC

abundance: .
j_gene: TRBJ1-6
len: 13
v_gene: TRBV10-3
d_gene: TRBD1
CDR3aa: CAIRQGNDSPLHF
CDR3nt: TGTGCCATCAGACAGGGGAACGATTCACCCCTCCACTTT

abundance: .
j_gene: TRBJ2-5
len: 16
v_gene: TRBV6-7
d_gene: TRBD2
CDR3aa: CASSYFQRERRETQYF
CDR3nt: TGTGCCAGCAGTTACTTCCAGCGGGAGCGGCGGGAGACCCAGTACTTC

abundance: .
j_gene: TRBJ1-2
len: 16
v_gene: TRBV18
d_gene: .
CDR3aa: CASSPRDEGSNYGYTF
CDR3nt: TGTGCCAGCTCACCACGGGATGAGGGATCTAACTATGGCTACACCTTC

abundance: few
j_gene: TRBJ2-5
len: 15
v_gene: TRBV4-1
d_gene: TRBD1
CDR3aa: CASSQLGGSQETQYF
CDR3nt: TGCGCCAGCAGCCAATTAGGGGGCAGCCAAGAGACCCAGTACTTC

abundance: .
j_gene: TRBJ1-4
len: 15
v_gene: TRBV2
d_gene: .
CDR3aa: CASSEPSRRNEKLFF
CDR3nt: TGTGCCAGCAGTGAGCCCTCCAGGCGTAATGAAAAACTGTTTTTT

abundance: .
j_gene: TRBJ2-3
len: 15
v_gene: TRBV2
d_gene: .
CDR3aa: CASSTTFPGSDTQYF
CDR3nt: TGTGCCAGCAGTACTACTTTTCCGGGATCAGATACGCAGTATTTT